This is a list of T cell receptor beta chains from one sample in a study of T cells expressing NK-cell markers. Reanalyzing the 5' RACE reads, TCRdb keeps one entry per CDR3 protein, without DNA. The sample includes roughly 420,000 distinct CDR3 sequences. The sequenced sample was blood T cells: a sorted CD56 or NKG2C T cell subset, CD4+ or CD8+ T cells, or bulk PBMC T cells (not recorded which). These receptors all stem from a woman between 18 and 70 years old in good health. Both conserved end residues are part of each CDR3. Fields, in order: J gene, V gene, CDR3 protein.

TRBJ2-5	TRBV5-1	CASSFNSDQETQYF
TRBJ2-2	TRBV12-3/TRBV12-4	CASSRGQGVNTGELFF
TRBJ2-3	TRBV7-9	CASLGGRSEDTQYF
TRBJ1-2	TRBV12-3/TRBV12-4	CASSLGGGYTF
TRBJ1-2	TRBV11-1	CASSSHAGTDDGGYTF
TRBJ2-1	TRBV24-1	CATSDRLAGTSYNEQFF
TRBJ1-1	TRBV6-5	CASSYYKNTEAFF
TRBJ2-1	TRBV7-3	CASSLRSGNNEQFF
TRBJ2-1	TRBV28	CAIEAGELHNEQFF
TRBJ1-1	TRBV5-6	CASSLVGNNEAFF
TRBJ1-1	TRBV6-1	CASRQSSAEAFF
TRBJ2-7	TRBV10-3	CAISFRGDRGFYEQYF
TRBJ2-7	TRBV12-3/TRBV12-4	CASRVAGGTAQQYF
TRBJ2-5	TRBV24-1	CATSEAGVQETQYF
TRBJ2-1	TRBV5-1	CASSPGLGNEQFF
TRBJ2-4	TRBV12-3/TRBV12-4	CASSLVSGGVAKNIQYF
TRBJ2-1	TRBV4-2	CASSPEQGATYNEQFF
TRBJ2-1	TRBV7-2	CASSVIIAYNEQFF
TRBJ2-1	TRBV28	CASSGRLAGAYNEQFF
TRBJ1-2	TRBV18	CASSPQGGGYTF
TRBJ2-7	TRBV7-9	CASSHRDSGPRSYEQYF
TRBJ2-5	TRBV29-1	CSVMGQAKETQYF
TRBJ2-2	TRBV20-1	CSASSTHRRNTGELFF
TRBJ2-5	TRBV25-1	CASSVGNFETQYF
TRBJ1-6	TRBV6-5	CASSYSLGGAAEDSPLHF
TRBJ1-1	TRBV7-9	CASSSTGTEAFF
TRBJ1-2	TRBV4-1	CASRPLSTGNGYTF